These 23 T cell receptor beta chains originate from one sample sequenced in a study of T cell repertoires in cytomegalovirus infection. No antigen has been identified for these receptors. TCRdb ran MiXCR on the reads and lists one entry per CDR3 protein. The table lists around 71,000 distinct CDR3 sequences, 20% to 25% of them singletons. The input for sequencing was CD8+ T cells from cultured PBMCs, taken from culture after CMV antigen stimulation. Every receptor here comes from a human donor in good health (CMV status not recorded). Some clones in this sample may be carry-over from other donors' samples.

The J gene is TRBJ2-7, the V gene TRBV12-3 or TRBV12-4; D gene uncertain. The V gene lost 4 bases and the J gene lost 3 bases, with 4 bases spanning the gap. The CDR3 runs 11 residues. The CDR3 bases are TGTGCCAGCAGTTACAACTACGAGCAGTACTTC. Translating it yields CASSYNYEQYF.

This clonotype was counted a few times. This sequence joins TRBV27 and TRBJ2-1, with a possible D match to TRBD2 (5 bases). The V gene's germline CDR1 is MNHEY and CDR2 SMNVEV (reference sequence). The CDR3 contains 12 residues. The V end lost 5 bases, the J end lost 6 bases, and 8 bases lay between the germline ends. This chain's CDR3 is CASSPGVNEQFF. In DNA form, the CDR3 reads TGTGCCAGCAGTCCCGGGGTCAATGAGCAGTTCTTC.

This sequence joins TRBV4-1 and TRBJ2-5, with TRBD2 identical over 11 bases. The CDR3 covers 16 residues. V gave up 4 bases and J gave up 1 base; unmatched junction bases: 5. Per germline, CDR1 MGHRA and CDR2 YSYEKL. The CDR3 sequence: CASSPAGLAVQETQYF. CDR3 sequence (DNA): TGCGCCAGCAGCCCAGCGGGACTAGCGGTCCAAGAGACCCAGTACTTC.

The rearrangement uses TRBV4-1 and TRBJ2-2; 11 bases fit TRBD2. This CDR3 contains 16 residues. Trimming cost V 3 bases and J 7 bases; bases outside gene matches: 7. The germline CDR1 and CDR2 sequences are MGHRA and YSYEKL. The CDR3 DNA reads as TGCGCCAGCAGCCAGACGGGACTAGCGGACTACGGGGAGCTGTTTTTT. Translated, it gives CASSQTGLADYGELFF.

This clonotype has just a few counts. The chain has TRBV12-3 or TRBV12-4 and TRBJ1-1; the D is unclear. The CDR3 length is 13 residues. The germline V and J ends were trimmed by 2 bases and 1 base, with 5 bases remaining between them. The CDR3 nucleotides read TGTGCCAGCAGTTTACAGGAGAACACTGAAGCTTTCTTT. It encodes CASSLQENTEAFF.

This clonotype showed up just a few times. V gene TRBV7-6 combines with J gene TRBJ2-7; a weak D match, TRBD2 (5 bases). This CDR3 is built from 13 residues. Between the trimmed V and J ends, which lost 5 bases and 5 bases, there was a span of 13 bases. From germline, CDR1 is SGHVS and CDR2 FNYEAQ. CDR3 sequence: CASSAGMRDEQYF. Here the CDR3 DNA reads TGTGCCAGCAGCGCGGGTATGAGGGACGAGCAGTACTTC.

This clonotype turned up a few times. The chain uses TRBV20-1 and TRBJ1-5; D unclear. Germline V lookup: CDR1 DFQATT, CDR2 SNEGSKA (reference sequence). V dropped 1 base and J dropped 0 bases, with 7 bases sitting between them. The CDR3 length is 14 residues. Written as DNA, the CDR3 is TGCAGTGCTAGAGGGGGAGCTAGCAATCAGCCCCAGCATTTT. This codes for CSARGGASNQPQHF.

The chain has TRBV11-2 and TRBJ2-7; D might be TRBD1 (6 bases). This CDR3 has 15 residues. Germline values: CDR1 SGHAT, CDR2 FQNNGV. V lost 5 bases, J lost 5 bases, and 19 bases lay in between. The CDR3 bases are TGTGCCAGCAGCCAACAACTAACAGGGACCCACGAGCAGTACTTC. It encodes CASSQQLTGTHEQYF. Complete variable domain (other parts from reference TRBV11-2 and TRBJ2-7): EAGVAQSPRYKIIEKRQSVAFWCNPISGHATLYWYQQILGQGPKLLIQFQNNGVVDDSQLPKDRFSAERLKGVDSTLKIQPAKLEDSAVYLCASSQQLTGTHEQYFGPGTRLTVT.

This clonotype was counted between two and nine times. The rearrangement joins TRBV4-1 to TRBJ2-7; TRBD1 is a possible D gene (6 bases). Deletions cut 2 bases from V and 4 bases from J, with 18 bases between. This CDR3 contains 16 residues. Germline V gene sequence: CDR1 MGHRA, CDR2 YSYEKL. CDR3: CASSQLEGVGGYEQYF. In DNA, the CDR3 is TGCGCCAGCAGCCAACTAGAGGGGGTTGGGGGATACGAGCAGTACTTC.

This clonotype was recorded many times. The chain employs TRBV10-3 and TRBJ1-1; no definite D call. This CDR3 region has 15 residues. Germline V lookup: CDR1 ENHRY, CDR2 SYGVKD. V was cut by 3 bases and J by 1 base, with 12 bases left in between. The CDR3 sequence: CAISDRAVKNTEAFF. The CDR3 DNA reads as TGTGCCATCAGTGATAGGGCGGTAAAGAACACTGAAGCTTTCTTT.

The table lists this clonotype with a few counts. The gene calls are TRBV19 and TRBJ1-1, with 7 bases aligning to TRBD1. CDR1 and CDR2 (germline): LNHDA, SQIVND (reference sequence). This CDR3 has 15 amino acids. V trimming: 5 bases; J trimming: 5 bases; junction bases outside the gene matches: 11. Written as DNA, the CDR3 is TGTGCCAGTAGTCTTACGACAGGGAGGAGGACTGAAGCTTTCTTT. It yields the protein CASSLTTGRRTEAFF.

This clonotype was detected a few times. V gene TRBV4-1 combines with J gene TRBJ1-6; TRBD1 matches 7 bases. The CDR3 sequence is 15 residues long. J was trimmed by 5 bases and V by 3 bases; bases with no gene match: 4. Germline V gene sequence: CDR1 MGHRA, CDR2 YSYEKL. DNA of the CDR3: TGCGCCAGCAGCCAGACCGGGACAGATAATTCACCCCTCCACTTT. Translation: CASSQTGTDNSPLHF.

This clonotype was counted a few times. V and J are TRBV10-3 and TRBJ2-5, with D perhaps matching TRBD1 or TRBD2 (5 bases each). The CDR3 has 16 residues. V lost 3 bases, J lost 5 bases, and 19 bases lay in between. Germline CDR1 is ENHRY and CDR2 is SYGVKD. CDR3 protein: CAISESTGTPRETQYF. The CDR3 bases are TGTGCCATCAGTGAATCCACCGGGACCCCACGGGAGACCCAGTACTTC.

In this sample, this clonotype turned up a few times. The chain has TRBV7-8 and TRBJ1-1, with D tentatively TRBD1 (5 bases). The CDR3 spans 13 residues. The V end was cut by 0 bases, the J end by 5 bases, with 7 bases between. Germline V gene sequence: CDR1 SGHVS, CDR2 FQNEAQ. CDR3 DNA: TGTGCCAGCAGCTTAGCCAGGGAGACTGAAGCTTTCTTT. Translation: CASSLARETEAFF.

This chain's CDR3 is CASSHGSGQGFFYGYTF. The DNA of the CDR3 is TGTGCCAGCAGCCACGGGTCGGGACAGGGGTTTTTCTATGGCTACACCTTC. This chain links TRBV11-2 with TRBJ1-2, with 10 nucleotides matching TRBD1. The CDR3 has 17 residues. The junction had 13 bases not matched to a gene; V was cut back by 5 bases and J by 4 bases. The germline CDR1 and CDR2 sequences are SGHAT and FQNNGV. Filled out from reference TRBV11-2 and TRBJ1-2, the complete variable domain reads EAGVAQSPRYKIIEKRQSVAFWCNPISGHATLYWYQQILGQGPKLLIQFQNNGVVDDSQLPKDRFSAERLKGVDSTLKIQPAKLEDSAVYLCASSHGSGQGFFYGYTFGSGTRLTVV.

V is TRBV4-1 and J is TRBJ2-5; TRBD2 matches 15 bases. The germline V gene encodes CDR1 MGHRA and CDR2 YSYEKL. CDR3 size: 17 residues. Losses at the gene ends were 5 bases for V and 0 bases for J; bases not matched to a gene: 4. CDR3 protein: CASSGTSGGPDQETQYF. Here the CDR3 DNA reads TGCGCCAGCAGCGGGACTAGCGGGGGGCCAGACCAAGAGACCCAGTACTTC.

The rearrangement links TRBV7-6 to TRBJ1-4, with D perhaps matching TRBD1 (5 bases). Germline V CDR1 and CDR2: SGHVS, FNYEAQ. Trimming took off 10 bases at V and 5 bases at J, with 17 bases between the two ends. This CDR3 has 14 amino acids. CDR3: CAIGPGTENEKLFF. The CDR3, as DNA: TGTGCCATCGGACCCGGGACCGAAAATGAAAAACTGTTTTTT. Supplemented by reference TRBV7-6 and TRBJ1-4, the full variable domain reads GAGVSQSPRYKVTKRGQDVALRCDPISGHVSLYWYRQALGQGPEFLTYFNYEAQQDKSGLPNDRFSAERPEGSISTLTIQRTEQRDSAMYRCAIGPGTENEKLFFGSGTQLSVL.

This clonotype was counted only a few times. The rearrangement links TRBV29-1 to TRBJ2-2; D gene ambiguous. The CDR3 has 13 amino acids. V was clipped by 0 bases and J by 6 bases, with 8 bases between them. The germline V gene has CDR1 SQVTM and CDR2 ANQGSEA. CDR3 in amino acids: CSVEDRGAGELFF. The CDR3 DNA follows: TGCAGCGTTGAAGATCGCGGCGCCGGGGAGCTGTTTTTT.

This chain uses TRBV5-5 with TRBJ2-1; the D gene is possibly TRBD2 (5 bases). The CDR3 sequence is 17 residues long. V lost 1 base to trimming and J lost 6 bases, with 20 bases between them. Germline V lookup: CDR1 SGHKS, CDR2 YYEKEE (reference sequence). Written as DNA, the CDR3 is TGTGCCAGCAGCTTGAGTTTATTTAGTGGGAGAGGCAATGAGCAGTTCTTC. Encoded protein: CASSLSLFSGRGNEQFF.

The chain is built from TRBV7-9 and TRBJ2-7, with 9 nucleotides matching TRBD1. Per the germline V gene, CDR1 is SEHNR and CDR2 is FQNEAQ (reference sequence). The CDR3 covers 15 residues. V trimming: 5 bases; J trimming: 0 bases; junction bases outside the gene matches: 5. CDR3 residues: CASSPQDRGSYEQYF. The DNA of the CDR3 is TGTGCCAGCAGCCCCCAGGACAGGGGCTCCTACGAGCAGTACTTC.

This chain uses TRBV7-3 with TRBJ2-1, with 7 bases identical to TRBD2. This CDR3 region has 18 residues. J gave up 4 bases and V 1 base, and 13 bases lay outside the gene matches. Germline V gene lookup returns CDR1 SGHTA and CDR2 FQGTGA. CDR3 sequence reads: CASSLIPTSGGTYNEQFF. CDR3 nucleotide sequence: TGTGCCAGCAGCTTAATCCCTACTTCCGGGGGGACTTACAATGAGCAGTTCTTC.

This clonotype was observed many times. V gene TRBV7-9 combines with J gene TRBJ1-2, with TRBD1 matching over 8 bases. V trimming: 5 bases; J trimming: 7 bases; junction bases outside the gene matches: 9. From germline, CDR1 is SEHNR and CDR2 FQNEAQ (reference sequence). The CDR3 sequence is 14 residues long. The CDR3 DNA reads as TGTGCCAGCAGCCTCGGGACAGGCGTGAGTGGCTACACCTTC. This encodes CASSLGTGVSGYTF.

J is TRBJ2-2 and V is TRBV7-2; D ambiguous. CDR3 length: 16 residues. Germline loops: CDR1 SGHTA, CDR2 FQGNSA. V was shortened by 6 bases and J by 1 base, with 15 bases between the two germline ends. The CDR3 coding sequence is TGTGCCAGCAGAAAAATCGGATCTGGGAACACCGGGGAGCTGTTTTTT. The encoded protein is CASRKIGSGNTGELFF. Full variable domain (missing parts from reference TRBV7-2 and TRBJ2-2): GAGVSQSPSNKVTEKGKDVELRCDPISGHTALYWYRQSLGQGLEFLIYFQGNSAPDKSGLPSDRFSAERTGGSVSTLTIQRTQQEDSAVYLCASRKIGSGNTGELFFGEGSRLTVL.